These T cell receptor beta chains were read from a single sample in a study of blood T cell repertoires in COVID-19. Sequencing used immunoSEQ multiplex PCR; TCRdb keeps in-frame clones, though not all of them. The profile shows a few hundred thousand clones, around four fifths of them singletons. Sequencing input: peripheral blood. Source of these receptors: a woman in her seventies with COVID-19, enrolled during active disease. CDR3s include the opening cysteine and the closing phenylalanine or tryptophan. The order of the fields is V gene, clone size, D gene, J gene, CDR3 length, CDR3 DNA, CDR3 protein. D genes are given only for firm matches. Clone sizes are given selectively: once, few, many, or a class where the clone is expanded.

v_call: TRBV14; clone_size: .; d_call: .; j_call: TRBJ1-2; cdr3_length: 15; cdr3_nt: TGTGCCAGCAGCCAAGATAGGGGTGGAGGGATCGGCTACACCTTC; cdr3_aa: CASSQDRGGGIGYTF
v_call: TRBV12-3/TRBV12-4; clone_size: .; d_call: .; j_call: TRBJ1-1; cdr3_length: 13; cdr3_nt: TGTGCCAGCAGACCCCGGACTTACACTGAAGCTTTCTTT; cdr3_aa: CASRPRTYTEAFF
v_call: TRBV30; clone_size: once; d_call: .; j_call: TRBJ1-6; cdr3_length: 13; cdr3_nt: TGTGCCTGGAGCCCAGGGGCGCTTTCACCCCTCCACTTT; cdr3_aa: CAWSPGALSPLHF
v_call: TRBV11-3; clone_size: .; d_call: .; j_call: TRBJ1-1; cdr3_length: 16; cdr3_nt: TGTGCCAGCAGCTTAGGAGGAAAAACCCTGAACACTGAAGCTTTCTTT; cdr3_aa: CASSLGGKTLNTEAFF
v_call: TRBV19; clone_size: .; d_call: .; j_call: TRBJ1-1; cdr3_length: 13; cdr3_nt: TGTGCCAGTAGTTTTGACAGAAACACTGAAGCTTTCTTT; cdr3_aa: CASSFDRNTEAFF
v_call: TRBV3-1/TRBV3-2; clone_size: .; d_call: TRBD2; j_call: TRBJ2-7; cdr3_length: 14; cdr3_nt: TGTGCCAGCAGCGGTTTAAGCGGGAACCACGAGCAGTACTTC; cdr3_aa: CASSGLSGNHEQYF
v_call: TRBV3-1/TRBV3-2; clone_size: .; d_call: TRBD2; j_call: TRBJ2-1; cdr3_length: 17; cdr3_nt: TGTGCCAGCAGCCAAGGAGCGGGAATGGGTTCCTACAATGAGCAGTTCTTC; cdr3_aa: CASSQGAGMGSYNEQFF
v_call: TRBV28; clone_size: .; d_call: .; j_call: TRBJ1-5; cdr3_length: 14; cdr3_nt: TGTGCCACCCAAAGGGGGGGTAGCAATCAGCCCCAGCATTTT; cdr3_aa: CATQRGGSNQPQHF
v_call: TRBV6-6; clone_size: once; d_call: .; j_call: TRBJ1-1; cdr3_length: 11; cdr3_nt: TGTGCCAGCACCAGCGGGGTGCGGGCTTTCTTT; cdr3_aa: CASTSGVRAFF
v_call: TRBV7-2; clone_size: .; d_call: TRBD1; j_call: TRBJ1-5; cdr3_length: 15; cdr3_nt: TGTGCCAGCAGCTTAGAGCAGGGGGCTAGCCAGCCCCAGCATTTT; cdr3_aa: CASSLEQGASQPQHF
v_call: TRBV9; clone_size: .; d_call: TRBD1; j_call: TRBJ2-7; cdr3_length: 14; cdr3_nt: TGTGCCAGCAGCGTAGGCCAGGGGGCGCGGGAGCAGTACTTC; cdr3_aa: CASSVGQGAREQYF
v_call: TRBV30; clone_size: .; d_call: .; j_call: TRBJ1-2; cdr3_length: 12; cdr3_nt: TGTGCCTCCTCTCGAGGCGACTATGGCTACACCTTC; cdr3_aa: CASSRGDYGYTF
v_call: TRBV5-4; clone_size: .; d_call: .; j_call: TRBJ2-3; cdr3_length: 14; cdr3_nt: TGTGCCAGTAGCTCCAGGACTAGCACAGATACGCAGTATTTT; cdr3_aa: CASSSRTSTDTQYF
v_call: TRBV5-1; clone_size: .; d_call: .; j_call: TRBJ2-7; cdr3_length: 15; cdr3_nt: TGCGCCAGCAGGCCGGGCGGCGGATCAACGGGGGAGCAGTACTTC; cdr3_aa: CASRPGGGSTGEQYF
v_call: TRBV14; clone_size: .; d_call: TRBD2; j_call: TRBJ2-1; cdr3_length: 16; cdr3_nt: TGTGCCAGCAGCCAAGAGGGGGAGGGTCCTTACAATGAGCAGTTCTTC; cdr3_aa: CASSQEGEGPYNEQFF
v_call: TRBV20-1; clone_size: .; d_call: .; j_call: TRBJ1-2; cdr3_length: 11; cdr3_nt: TGCAGTGCCCCTGACAGCTATGGCTACACCTTC; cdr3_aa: CSAPDSYGYTF
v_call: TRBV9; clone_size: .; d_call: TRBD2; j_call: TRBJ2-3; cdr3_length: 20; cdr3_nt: TGTGCCAGCAGCGTAGCTATAGGGGTCCGGACTAGCGGAGGCACAGATACGCAGTATTTT; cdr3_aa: CASSVAIGVRTSGGTDTQYF
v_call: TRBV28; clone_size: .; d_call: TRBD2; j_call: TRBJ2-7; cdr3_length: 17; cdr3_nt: TGTGCCAGCAGTTTCGGATTAGCGGGAGGATATACGTACGAGCAGTACTTC; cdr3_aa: CASSFGLAGGYTYEQYF
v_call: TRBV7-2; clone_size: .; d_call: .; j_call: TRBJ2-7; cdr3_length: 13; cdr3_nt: TGTGCCAGCAGCTTTGGCAGGGGAGACGAGCAGTACTTC; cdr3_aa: CASSFGRGDEQYF
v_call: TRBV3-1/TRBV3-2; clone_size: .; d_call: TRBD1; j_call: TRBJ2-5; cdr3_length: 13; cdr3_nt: TGTGCCAGCAGCGGACAGGGGGGGCCCACCCAGTACTTC; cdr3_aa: CASSGQGGPTQYF
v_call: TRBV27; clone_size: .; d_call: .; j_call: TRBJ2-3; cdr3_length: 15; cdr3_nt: TGTGCCAGCAGTCCTAATAAGCGGCTAACAGATACGCAGTATTTT; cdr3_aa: CASSPNKRLTDTQYF
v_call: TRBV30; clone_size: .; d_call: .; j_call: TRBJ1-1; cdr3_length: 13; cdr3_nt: TGTGCCTGGACGGACAGAAGGAACACTGAAGCTTTCTTT; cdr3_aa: CAWTDRRNTEAFF
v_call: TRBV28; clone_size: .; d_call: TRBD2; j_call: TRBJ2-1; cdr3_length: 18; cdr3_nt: TGTGCCAGCAGTTTATATGGTAGCGGGAGGAGAACCTACAATGAGCAGTTCTTC; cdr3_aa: CASSLYGSGRRTYNEQFF
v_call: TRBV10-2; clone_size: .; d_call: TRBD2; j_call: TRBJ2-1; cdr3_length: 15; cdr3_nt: TGCGCCAGCAGGATAGCGGGGAGCTCCTACAATGAGCAGTTCTTC; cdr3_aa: CASRIAGSSYNEQFF
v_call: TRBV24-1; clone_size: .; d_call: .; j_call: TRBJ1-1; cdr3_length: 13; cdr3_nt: TGTGCCACCAGCGCAGGGGATAACACTGAAGCTTTCTTT; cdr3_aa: CATSAGDNTEAFF
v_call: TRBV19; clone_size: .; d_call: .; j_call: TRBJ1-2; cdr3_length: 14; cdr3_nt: TGTGCCAGTAGTTCCCCGGGGTACTTCTATGGCTACACCTTC; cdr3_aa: CASSSPGYFYGYTF
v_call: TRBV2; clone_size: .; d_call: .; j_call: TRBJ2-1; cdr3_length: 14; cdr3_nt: TGTGCCAGCAGACCCGGGACAAACTACAATGAGCAGTTCTTC; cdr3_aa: CASRPGTNYNEQFF
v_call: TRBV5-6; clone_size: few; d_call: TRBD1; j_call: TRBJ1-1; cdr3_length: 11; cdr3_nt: TGTGCCAGCAGCTTCGACAGGGAGGCTTTCTTT; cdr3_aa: CASSFDREAFF
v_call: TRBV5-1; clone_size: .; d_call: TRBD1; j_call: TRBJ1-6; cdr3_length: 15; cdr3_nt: TGCGCCAGCAGCTTGGAGGGACAGGGAGGGTCACCCCTCCACTTT; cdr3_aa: CASSLEGQGGSPLHF
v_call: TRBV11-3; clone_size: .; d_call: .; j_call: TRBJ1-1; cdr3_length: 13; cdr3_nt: TGTGCCAGCAGCTTAAGGGGGTATACTGAAGCTTTCTTT; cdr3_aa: CASSLRGYTEAFF
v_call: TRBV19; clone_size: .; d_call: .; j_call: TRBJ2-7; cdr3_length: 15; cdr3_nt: TGTGCCAGTAGTATAGCCCCGGTGAGCTCCTACGAGCAGTACTTC; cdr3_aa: CASSIAPVSSYEQYF
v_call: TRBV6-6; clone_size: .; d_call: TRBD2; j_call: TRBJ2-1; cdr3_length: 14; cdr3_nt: TGTGCCATCGCTAGCGGGAGGGCCAGCAATGAGCAGTTCTTC; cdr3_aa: CAIASGRASNEQFF
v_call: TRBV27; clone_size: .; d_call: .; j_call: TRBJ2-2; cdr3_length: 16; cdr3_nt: TGTGCCAGCAAGTTATCCGGACAGAAGAACACCGGGGAGCTGTTTTTT; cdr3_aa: CASKLSGQKNTGELFF
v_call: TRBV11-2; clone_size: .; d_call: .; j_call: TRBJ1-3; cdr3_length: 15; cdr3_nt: TGTGCCAGCAGCTTAGTAACAGGGCCGGGAAACACCATATATTTT; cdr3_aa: CASSLVTGPGNTIYF
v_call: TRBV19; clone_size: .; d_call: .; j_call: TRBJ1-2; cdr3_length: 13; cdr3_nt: TGTGCCAGTAGTATGCGGGGAAACTATGGCTACACCTTC; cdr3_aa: CASSMRGNYGYTF
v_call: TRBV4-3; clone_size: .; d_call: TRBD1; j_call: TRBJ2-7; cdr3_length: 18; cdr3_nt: TGCGCCAGCAGCCAAGATTTGCAGGGCAGGGGGTACTCCTACGAGCAGTACTTC; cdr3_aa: CASSQDLQGRGYSYEQYF
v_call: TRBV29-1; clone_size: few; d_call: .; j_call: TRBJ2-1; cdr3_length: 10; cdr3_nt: TGCAGCGTCGTCTACAATGAGCAGTTCTTC; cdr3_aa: CSVVYNEQFF
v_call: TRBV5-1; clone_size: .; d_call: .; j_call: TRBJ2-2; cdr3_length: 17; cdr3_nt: TGCGCCAGCAGCTTGGGCGGGGTAGCAGGGAAGACCGGGGAGCTGTTTTTT; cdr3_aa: CASSLGGVAGKTGELFF
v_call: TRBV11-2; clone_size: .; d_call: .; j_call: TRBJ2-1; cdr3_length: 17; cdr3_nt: TGTGCCAGCAGCTTAGCGACTAGTAGGACCCATACCAATGAGCAGTTCTTC; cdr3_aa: CASSLATSRTHTNEQFF
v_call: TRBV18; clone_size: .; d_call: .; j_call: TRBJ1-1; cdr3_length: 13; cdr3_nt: TGTGCCAGCTCAACGGACAGGAACACTGAAGCTTTCTTT; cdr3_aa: CASSTDRNTEAFF
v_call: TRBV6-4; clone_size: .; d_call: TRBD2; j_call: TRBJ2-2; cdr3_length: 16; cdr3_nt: TGTGCCAGCAGCCGGTTAGCGGGGACAAACACCGGGGAGCTGTTTTTT; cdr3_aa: CASSRLAGTNTGELFF